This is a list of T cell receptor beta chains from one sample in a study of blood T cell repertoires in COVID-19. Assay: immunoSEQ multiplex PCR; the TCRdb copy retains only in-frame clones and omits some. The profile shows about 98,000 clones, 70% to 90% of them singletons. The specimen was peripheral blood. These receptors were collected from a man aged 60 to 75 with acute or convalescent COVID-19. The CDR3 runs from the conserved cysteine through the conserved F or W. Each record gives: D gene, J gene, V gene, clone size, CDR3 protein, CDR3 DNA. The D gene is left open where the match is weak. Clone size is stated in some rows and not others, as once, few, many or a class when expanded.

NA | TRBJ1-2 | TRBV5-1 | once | CASSFSSGYLTGYTF | TGCGCCAGCAGCTTCAGTTCAGGCTACCTTACTGGCTACACCTTC
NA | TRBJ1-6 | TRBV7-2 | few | CASSLNSQGGNSPLHF | TGTGCCAGCAGCTTAAATTCGCAGGGAGGTAATTCACCCCTCCACTTT
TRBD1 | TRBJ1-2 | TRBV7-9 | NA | CASSLVYRGDGYTF | TGTGCCAGCAGCTTAGTTTACAGGGGGGATGGCTACACCTTC
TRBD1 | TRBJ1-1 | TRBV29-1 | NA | CSAQGAAGDTEAFF | TGCAGCGCTCAGGGGGCCGCCGGAGACACTGAAGCTTTCTTT
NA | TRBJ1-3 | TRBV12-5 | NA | CASVKDSFISGNTIYF | TGTGCTAGTGTTAAGGACAGCTTTATCTCTGGAAACACCATATATTTT
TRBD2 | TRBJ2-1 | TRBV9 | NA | CASSAKTGAGEHNEQFF | TGTGCCAGCAGCGCAAAAACGGGAGCGGGAGAGCACAATGAGCAGTTCTTC
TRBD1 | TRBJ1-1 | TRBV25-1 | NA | CASSAQGARAEAFF | TGTGCCAGCAGTGCACAGGGGGCGAGGGCTGAAGCTTTCTTT
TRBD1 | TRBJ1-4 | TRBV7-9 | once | CASSLRGGEKLFF | TGTGCCAGCAGCTTAAGAGGGGGCGAAAAACTGTTTTTT
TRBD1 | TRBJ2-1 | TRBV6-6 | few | CASSYSKGTGGDEQFF | TGTGCCAGCAGTTACTCGAAAGGGACAGGGGGCGATGAGCAGTTCTTC
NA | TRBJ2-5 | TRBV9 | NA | CASSVEPGGLETQYF | TGTGCCAGCAGCGTAGAACCAGGGGGACTGGAGACCCAGTACTTC
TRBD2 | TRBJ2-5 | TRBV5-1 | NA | CASGGLAGFGETQYF | TGCGCCAGCGGGGGACTAGCGGGCTTCGGGGAGACCCAGTACTTC
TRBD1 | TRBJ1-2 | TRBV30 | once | CARLTGNYGYTF | TGTGCCCGCCTGACAGGGAACTATGGCTACACCTTC
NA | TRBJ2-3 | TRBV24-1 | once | CATSDPADTQYF | TGTGCCACCAGTGATCCCGCAGATACGCAGTATTTT
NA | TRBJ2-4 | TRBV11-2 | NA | CASSFSEGAKNIQYF | TGTGCCAGCAGCTTTTCGGAGGGAGCCAAAAACATTCAGTACTTC
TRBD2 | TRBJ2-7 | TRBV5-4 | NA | CASSDSTGGIYEQYF | TGTGCCAGCAGCGATAGTACGGGGGGGATCTACGAGCAGTACTTC
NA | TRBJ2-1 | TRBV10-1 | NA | CASGQSYNEQFF | TGCGCCAGCGGACAGTCCTACAATGAGCAGTTCTTC